This T cell receptor beta chain appears in the sequencing data of a study of cytotoxic CD8 clonotypes in ibrutinib-treated CLL (dated by TCRdb to the early 2020s). For the study in its entirety: The cohort included some 14 treatment-naive and approximately eleven relapsed/refractory patients; roughly 17 were IGHV unmutated. Responses were partial in around 25 patients and complete in 2; after median about 68 months follow-up, 14 stayed in remission and about twelve progressed. Response samples were obtained after a median of around 11 months of treatment, with a range of roughly 6 to 40 months. On average, each sample yielded approximately 250,000 productive templates and tens of thousands of productive rearrangements. Longitudinal samples were obtainable from about 30% of the roughly 90 participants in the trial. Cryopreserved peripheral blood mononuclear cells were collected at three points: before therapy, at response, and at either sustained remission or disease progression.

Comments on this clone: It lacks a known antigen. No much larger clone is present one base from it, and per-base qualities are unavailable.

For TCR beta library preparation, about 2 micrograms of genomic DNA was extracted from cryopreserved PBMCs. Longitudinal blood samples from CLL patients receiving ibrutinib monotherapy were subjected to high-throughput TCR beta sequencing. The patients took part in an open-label, single-center phase 2 trial of ibrutinib monotherapy. What the authors observed across the whole study: Public clonotypes were rare and either shrank or stayed stable during treatment, and the rise in clonality at ibrutinib response reflected expansion of private clonotypes. Baseline clonality exceeded that of age-matched healthy donors and correlated strongly with circulating CD8+ T-cell counts. At ibrutinib response clonality went up, during sustained remission it held steady, and at progression it dropped back toward baseline. Lymph node repertoires were not examined, and the timing of sampling was not matched between patients in sustained remission and those whose disease progressed.

A MiSeq instrument was used for deep resolution sequencing, which targeted depths ranging from 1 in 1 million up to 1 in 200,000 T cells, with coverage averaging 10x for each clonotype. The immunoSEQ hsTCRB Kit was used to generate TCR beta libraries. The source study handled its data this way. Data were analyzed with ImmunoSEQ Data Assistant and ImmunoSEQ Analyzer, with V, D and J genes assigned per IMGT definitions. Clonality, which ranges from 0 to 1, was calculated by subtracting the normalized Shannon entropy of productive rearrangement frequencies from one. Only overrepresented clonotypes making up at least 0.05% of the repertoire of each patient were included in the public clonotype analysis. Roughly 13 age-matched healthy donor repertoires from immuneACCESS served as clonality controls. This is the immuneACCESS table as TCRdb keeps it, with only in-frame sequences that have V and J called. A part of the clones is gone; compared with another copy, unresolved V genes explain less than half, and the rest is unexplained. V, J and clone size are those of that table, while D and trimming were read from the DNA. The sample table shows about 30,000 clones, and roughly 60% are seen once. The ten biggest clones cover around 15% of the sample.

Based on the germline V gene (reference sequence), the CDR1 and CDR2 sequences are LNHDA and SQIVND. Relative to germline, V is 6 bases shorter and J is 4 bases shorter, with 9 bases between their ends. From the cysteine through the phenylalanine, the CDR3 covers 12 amino acids. Only the CDR3 DNA is retained, 36 bases long and in frame from the first base. The clonotype comes from a human donor with chronic lymphocytic leukemia. The specimen was PBMCs, collected before ibrutinib treatment. The V and J segments used are TRBV19 and TRBJ1-2, with the D gene not clear enough to name. The nucleotides read TGTGCCAGTAGGAGGGAGCTCTATGGCTACACCTTC. Its product reads: CASRRELYGYTF.